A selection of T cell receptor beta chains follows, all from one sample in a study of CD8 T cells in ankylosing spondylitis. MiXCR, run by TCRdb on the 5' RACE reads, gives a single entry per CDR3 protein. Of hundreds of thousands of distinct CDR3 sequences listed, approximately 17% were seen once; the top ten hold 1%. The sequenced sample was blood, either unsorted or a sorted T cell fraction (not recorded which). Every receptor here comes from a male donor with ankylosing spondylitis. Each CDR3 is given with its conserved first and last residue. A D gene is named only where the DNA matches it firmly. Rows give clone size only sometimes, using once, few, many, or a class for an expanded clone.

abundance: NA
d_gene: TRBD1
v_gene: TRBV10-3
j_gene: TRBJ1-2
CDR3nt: TGTGCCATCAGTGAGACAGGGGGCTATGGCTACACCTTC
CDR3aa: CAISETGGYGYTF

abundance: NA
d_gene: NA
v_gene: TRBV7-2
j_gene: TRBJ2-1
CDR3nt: TGTGCCAGCAGCCCCTGGGGTGGCAATGAGCAGTTCTTC
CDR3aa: CASSPWGGNEQFF

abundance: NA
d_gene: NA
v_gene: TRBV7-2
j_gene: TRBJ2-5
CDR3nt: TGTGCCAGCAGCTTTGGCCTCCCAGGGTCCCAGTACTTC
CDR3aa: CASSFGLPGSQYF

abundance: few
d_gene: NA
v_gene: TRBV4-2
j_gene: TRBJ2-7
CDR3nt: TGTGCCAGCAGCCAAGACGGTGACGGTCGCTACGAGCAGTACTTC
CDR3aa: CASSQDGDGRYEQYF

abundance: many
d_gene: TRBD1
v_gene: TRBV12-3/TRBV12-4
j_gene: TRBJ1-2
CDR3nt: TGTGCCAGCAGCTCCGGACAGGGCCTTTACTATGGCTACACCTTC
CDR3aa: CASSSGQGLYYGYTF

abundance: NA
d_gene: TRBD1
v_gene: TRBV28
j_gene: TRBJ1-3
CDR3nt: TGTGCCAGCAGTGGAGGGGGCGGCTCTGGAAACACCATATATTTT
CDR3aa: CASSGGGGSGNTIYF

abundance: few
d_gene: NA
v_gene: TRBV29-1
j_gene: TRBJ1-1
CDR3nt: TGCAGCGTTGAAAGGGATCAAGTAAACACTGAAGCTTTCTTT
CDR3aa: CSVERDQVNTEAFF

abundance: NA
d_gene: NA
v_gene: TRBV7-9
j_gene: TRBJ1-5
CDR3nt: TGTGCCAGCAGCCCTGGCTCAGGGAGAGGCGATCAGCCCCAGCATTTT
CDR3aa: CASSPGSGRGDQPQHF

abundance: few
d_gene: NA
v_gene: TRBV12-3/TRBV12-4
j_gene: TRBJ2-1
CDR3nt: TGTGCCAGCAGTTCCGGGTCGACGCGCAATGAGCAGTTCTTC
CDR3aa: CASSSGSTRNEQFF

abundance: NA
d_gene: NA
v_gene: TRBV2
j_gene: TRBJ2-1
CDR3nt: TGTGCCAGCATTACGACTAGCTACAATGAGCAGTTCTTC
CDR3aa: CASITTSYNEQFF

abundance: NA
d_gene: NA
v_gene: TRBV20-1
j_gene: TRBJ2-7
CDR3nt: TGCAGTGCTAGACATTGGCTTGGATACGAGCAGTACTTC
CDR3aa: CSARHWLGYEQYF

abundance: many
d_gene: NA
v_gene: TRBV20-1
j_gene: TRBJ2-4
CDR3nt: TGCAGTGCCTTGGACGGCTCAGTAGCCAAAAACATTCAGTACTTC
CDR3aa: CSALDGSVAKNIQYF

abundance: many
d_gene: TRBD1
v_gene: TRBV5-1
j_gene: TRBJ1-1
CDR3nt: TGCGCCAGCAGCCATTCCGGGACAGTCGACACTGAAGCTTTCTTT
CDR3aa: CASSHSGTVDTEAFF

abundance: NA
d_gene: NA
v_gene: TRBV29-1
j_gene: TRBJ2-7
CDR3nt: TGCAGCGTTTTAGACAGATCCTACGAGCAGTACTTC
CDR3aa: CSVLDRSYEQYF

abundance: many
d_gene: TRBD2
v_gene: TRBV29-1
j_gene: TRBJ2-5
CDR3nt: TGCAGCGTTCCGCTAGCGGGGTACCAAGAGACCCAGTACTTC
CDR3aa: CSVPLAGYQETQYF

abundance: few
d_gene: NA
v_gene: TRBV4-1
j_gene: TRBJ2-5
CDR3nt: TGCGCCAGCAGCTTAACTAGAATGGAGACCCAGTACTTC
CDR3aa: CASSLTRMETQYF

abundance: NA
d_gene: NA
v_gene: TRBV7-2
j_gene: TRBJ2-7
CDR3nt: TGTGCCAGCAGCCAGACCGGGACCGGGCGGGACGAGCAGTACTTC
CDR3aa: CASSQTGTGRDEQYF

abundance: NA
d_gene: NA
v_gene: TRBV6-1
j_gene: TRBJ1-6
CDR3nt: TGTGCCAGCAGTCCCGGGACCCGCGGTAATTCACCCCTCCACTTT
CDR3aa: CASSPGTRGNSPLHF

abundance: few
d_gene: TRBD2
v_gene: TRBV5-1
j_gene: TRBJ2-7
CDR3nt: TGCGCCAGCAGCCAGACTAGCGGGGGCCCTTGGGAGCAGTACTTC
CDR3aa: CASSQTSGGPWEQYF

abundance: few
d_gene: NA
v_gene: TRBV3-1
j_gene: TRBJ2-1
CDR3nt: TGTGCCAGCAGCCCGAAGCGGTCGAGCTCCTACAATGAGCAGTTCTTC
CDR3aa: CASSPKRSSSYNEQFF

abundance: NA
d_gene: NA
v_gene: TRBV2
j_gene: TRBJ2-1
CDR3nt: TGTGCCAGCAGTGGGGGGGCAGGTGAGCAGTTCTTC
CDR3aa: CASSGGAGEQFF

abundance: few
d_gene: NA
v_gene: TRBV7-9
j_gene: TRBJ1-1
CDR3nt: TGTGCCAGCAGCTTAGCGGGAGGGATGAACACTGAAGCTTTCTTT
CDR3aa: CASSLAGGMNTEAFF

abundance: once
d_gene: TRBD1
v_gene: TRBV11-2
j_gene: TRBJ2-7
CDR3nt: TGTGCCAGCAGACCACAGGGGGACCACGAGCAGTACTTC
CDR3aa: CASRPQGDHEQYF

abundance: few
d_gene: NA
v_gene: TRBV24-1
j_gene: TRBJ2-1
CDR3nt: TGTGCCACCAGTGACCCAAGATACAATGAGCAGTTCTTC
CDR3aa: CATSDPRYNEQFF

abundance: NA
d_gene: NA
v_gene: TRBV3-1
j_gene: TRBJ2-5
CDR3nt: TGTGCCAGCAACCAAATGACTAGAGAGACCCAGTACTTC
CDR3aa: CASNQMTRETQYF

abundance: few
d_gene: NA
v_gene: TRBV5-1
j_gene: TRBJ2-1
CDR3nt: TGCGCCAGCTCACAATCCCCGAGCTCCTACAATGAGCAGTTCTTC
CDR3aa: CASSQSPSSYNEQFF

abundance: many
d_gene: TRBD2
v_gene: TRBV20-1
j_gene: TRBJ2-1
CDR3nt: TGCAGTGCTATCGCGGGAGAACGAATCAATGAGCAGTTCTTC
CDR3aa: CSAIAGERINEQFF

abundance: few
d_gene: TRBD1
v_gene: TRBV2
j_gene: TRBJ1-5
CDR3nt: TGTGCCAGCAGTGAAGGTTGGACAGGGAGTAATCAGCCCCAGCATTTT
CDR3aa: CASSEGWTGSNQPQHF

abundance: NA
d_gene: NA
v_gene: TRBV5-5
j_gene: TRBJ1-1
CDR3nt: TGTGCCAGCAGCCTAAACACCTGGAACACTGAAGCTTTCTTT
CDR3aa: CASSLNTWNTEAFF

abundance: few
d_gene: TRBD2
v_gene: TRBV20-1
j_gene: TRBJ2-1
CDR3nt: TGCAGTGCTAGAGTAGCGGGTGGTGAGCAGTTCTTC
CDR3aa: CSARVAGGEQFF

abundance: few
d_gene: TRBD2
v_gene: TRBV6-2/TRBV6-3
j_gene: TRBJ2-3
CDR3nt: TGTGCCAGCAAATCTAGCGGGAGGACAGATACGCAGTATTTT
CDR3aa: CASKSSGRTDTQYF

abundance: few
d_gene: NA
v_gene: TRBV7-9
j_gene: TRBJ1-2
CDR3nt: TGTGCCAGCAGCTTAGCAGAGTGGAGTAGGAATGGCTACACCTTC
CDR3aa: CASSLAEWSRNGYTF

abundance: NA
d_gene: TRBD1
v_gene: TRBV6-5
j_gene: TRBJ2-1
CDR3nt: TGTGCCAGCAGCTACGGACAGGTGTCCTACAATGAGCAGTTCTTC
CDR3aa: CASSYGQVSYNEQFF

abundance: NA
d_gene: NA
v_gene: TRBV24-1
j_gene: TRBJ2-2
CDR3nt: TGTGCCACCAGTGCCTCGGACACCGGGGAGCTGTTTTTT
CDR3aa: CATSASDTGELFF

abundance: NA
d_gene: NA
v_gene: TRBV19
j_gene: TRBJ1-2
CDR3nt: TGTGCCAGTAGTAGAGTGAAGGGTTCTGGCTACACCTTC
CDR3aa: CASSRVKGSGYTF

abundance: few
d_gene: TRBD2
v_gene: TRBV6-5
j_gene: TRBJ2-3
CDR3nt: TGTGCCAGCAGAGAAGCGGGGGTCACAGATACGCAGTATTTT
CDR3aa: CASREAGVTDTQYF